The clone carrying this TCR beta chain came up a few times. Its antigen is still unknown. The PCR used 60 Vbeta and 13 Jbeta primers. The assay was immunoSEQ multiplex PCR, and TCRdb's table has in-frame clones only and misses some. The sample holds approximately 100,000 clones, around 83% seen once. The donors gave bone marrow, and they were healthy. This specimen belongs to a study of cytomegalovirus exposure and HLA in healthy donors. Overall study findings and caveats: For most TCR beta V segments, an earlier analysis put the productive rate at about 87% or about 30% of the time. Cytomegalovirus association was listed for about 150 TCR beta chains.

Germline CDR1 reads KGHSH; CDR2 reads LQKENI. The CDR3 runs 15 residues. The junction had 5 bases not matched to a gene; V was cut back by 3 bases and J by 4 bases. This TCR derives from a young woman in good health and CMV-seronegative. The V and J genes are TRBV18 and TRBJ1-4, with 7 bases that match TRBD1. The sample taken for sequencing was PBMCs. The DNA for the CDR3 is TGTGCCAGCTCACCGGGACAGACTGTTAATGAAAAACTGTTTTTT. Amino acids: CASSPGQTVNEKLFF.